This T cell receptor beta chain was recovered during a study of blood T cell repertoires in COVID-19 (dated by TCRdb to the early 2020s). For the study in its entirety: The collaborator samples originated in the United States, Italy and Spain and spanned the acute and convalescent phases of COVID-19. The material from the prospective study consisted of cDNA or gDNA derived from T cells, B-cell-depleted T cells, or PBMCs. Subjects who had been exposed to COVID-19, were actively infected with it, or had recovered from it provided the deeply sampled blood TCRbeta repertoires that made up the dataset. The repertoires were released in a freely available public database intended as a resource for research on the immune response to SARS-CoV-2. The samples were drawn from two sources: the first 160 participants of the ongoing ImmuneRACE study, and approximately 1,300 subjects contributed by 6 global collaborators. Nearly every sample came with metadata listing a de-identified subject ID, COVID-19 status, age in years and sex. Where available, HLA class I and class II types were taken from metadata supplied by the sample provider and were not determined by assay-based typing. Overall study results and their limits: The amount of clinical and demographic metadata varied by source and participant and was provided uncurated.

From the cysteine up to the phenylalanine, the CDR3 has a length of 18 residues. Solely the CDR3 DNA is kept, with 54 bases framed from the first base. The collaborating institutions used their own protocols to collect whole blood in K2EDTA tubes. For TCRbeta analysis, collaborators shipped samples as frozen whole blood, isolated PBMCs, or DNA extracted from either of those sample types. The immunoSEQ Assay, a bias-controlled multiplex PCR, was used to amplify TCRbeta CDR3 regions from genomic DNA. From the authors' description of their analysis: Nucleated cell counts per sample were estimated from amplification of reference gene primers within the assay. To quantify the absolute abundance of each unique TCRbeta CDR3 rearrangement, sequence reads were collapsed and filtered. For each sample, productive Simpson clonality was calculated by taking the square root of Simpson's diversity index across productive rearrangements. Here the immuneACCESS table is served through TCRdb, limited to in-frame sequences with V and J called. Missing clones are a known gap in these copies; in checked studies unresolved V genes cover under half, and the rest lacks a known reason. The D gene and trimming were derived from the DNA, and the V and J assignments and clone size from that table. The sample table holds approximately 90,000 clones, of which approximately 84% were seen once. Roughly 25% of the sample comes from the top ten.

Worth noting for this clone: Which antigen it targets is not known. Base quality data are lacking; no much larger clone is found one base away.

This TCR was recovered from a man older than 75 with active or convalescent COVID-19. Here the chain combines TRBV7-5 and TRBJ2-7; the table assigns TRBD1, which was not confirmed against the DNA. TRBV7-5 has pseudogene status. The specimen was peripheral blood. DNA sequence: TGTGTCAGAAGCTCATATCAATCCCGGGACAGGGGCACCTACGAGCAGTACTTC. Its protein is CVRSSYQSRDRGTYEQYF.